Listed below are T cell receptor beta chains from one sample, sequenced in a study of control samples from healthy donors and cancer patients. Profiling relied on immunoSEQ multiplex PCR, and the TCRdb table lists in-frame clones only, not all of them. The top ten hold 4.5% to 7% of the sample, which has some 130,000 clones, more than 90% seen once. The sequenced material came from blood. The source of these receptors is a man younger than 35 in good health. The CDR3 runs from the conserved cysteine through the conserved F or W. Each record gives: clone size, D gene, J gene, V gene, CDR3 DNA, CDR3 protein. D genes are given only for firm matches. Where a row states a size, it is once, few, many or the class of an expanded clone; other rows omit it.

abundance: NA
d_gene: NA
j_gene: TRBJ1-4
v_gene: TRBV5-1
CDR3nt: TGCGCCAGCAGCTTGCGGGGCTCCCATGAAAAACTGTTTTTT
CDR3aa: CASSLRGSHEKLFF

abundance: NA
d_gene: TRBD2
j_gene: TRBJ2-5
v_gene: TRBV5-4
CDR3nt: TGTGCCAGCAGCTCACTTCTAGGACTAGCGGGGGAAGAGACCCAGTACTTC
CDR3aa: CASSSLLGLAGEETQYF

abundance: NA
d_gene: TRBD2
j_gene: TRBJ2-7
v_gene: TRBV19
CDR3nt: TGTGCCAGTAGCCCCTCCGGGACTAGCGGGATCTACGAGCAGTACTTC
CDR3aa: CASSPSGTSGIYEQYF

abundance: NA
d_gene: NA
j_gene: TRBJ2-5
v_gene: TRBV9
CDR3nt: TGTGCCAGCAGCGTAGGGAACCAAGAGACCCAGTACTTC
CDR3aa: CASSVGNQETQYF

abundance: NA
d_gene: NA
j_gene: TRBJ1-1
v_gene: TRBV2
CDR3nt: TGTGCCAGCGTTTGGCGGAACACTGAAGCTTTCTTT
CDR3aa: CASVWRNTEAFF

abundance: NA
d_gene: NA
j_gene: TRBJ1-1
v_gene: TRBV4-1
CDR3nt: TGCGCCAGCAGCCAAGGGCGGGGCAGAGACACTGAAGCTTTCTTT
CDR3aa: CASSQGRGRDTEAFF

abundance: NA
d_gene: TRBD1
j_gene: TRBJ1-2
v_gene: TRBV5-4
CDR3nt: TGTGCCAGCAGCTTGCTCAGGGGGGAGAACTATGGCTACACCTTC
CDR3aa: CASSLLRGENYGYTF

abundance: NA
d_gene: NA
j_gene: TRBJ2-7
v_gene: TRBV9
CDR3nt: TGTGCCAGCAGCGTAGCCACCTCCTACGAGCAGTACTTC
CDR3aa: CASSVATSYEQYF

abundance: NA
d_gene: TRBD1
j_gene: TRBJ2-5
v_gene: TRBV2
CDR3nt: TGTGCCAGCACCCGGGACAGGAGTCAAGAGACCCAGTACTTC
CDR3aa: CASTRDRSQETQYF

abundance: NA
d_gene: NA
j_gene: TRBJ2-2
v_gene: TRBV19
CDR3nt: TGTGCCAGTAGTATAGGAGGGTCCGACATCGGGGAGCTGTTTTTT
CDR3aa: CASSIGGSDIGELFF

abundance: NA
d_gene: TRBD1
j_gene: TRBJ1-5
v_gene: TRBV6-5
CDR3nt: TGTGCCACCTCCGGGACAGTTAATCAGCCCCAGCATTTT
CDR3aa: CATSGTVNQPQHF

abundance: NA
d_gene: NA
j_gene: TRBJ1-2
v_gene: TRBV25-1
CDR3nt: TGTGCCAGCAGTGAATTTAGTCAGGGAGCAGGCTACACCTTC
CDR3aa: CASSEFSQGAGYTF

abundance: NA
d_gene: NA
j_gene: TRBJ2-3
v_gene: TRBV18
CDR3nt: TGTGCCAGCTCCCCACCATTCACAGATACGCAGTATTTT
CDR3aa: CASSPPFTDTQYF

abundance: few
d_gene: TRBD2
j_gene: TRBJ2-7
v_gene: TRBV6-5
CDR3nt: TGTGCCAGTTTATCCGGACTAGCGGGTACCTACGAGCAGTACTTC
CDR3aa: CASLSGLAGTYEQYF

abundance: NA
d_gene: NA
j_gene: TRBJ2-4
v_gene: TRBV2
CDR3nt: TGTGCCAGCAGTGAAGCGCGGGGACTCGCGCACTTC
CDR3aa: CASSEARGLAHF

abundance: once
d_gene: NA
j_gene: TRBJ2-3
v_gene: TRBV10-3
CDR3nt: TGTGCCATCAGGGGGCGGGAATCATTAGTGCTCAGCACAGATACGCAGTATTTT
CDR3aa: CAIRGRESLVLSTDTQYF

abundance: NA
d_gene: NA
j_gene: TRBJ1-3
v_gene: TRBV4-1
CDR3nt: TGCGCCAGCAGCCAGGCTTGGGTTTATGGAAACACCATATATTTT
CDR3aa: CASSQAWVYGNTIYF

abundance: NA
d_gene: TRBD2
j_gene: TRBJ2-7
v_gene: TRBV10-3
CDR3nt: TGTGTCATCAGTGGGGGACTAATCTCGGGCGAGCAGTACTTC
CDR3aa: CVISGGLISGEQYF

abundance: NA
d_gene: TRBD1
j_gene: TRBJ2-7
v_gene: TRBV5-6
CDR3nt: TGTGCCAGCAGCTTGGCGGGACAGGGTGTGTTATACGAGCAGTACTTC
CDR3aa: CASSLAGQGVLYEQYF

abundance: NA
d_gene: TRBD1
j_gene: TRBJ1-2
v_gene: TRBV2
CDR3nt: TGTGCCAGTCGGGGGACAGGGGGCCAAGGGGGCTACACCTTC
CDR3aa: CASRGTGGQGGYTF

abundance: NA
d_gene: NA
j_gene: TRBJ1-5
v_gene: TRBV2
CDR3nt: TGTGCCAGCAGTACCGGGACCCCTACCAGCCATCAGCCCCAGCATTTT
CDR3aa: CASSTGTPTSHQPQHF

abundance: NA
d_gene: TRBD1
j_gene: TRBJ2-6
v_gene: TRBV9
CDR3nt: TGTGCCAGCAGCATGGGACAGGGCCCCAGCTCTGGGGCCAACGTCCTGACTTTC
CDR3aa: CASSMGQGPSSGANVLTF

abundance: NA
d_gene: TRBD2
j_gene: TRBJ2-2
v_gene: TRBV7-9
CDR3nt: TGTGCCAGCAGCCTCGTCGGGACTAGCGGGACGGCGAACACCGGGGAGCTGTTTTTT
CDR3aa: CASSLVGTSGTANTGELFF

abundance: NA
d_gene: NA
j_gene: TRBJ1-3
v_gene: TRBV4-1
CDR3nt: TGCGCCAGCAGCGCTCAGAACTCTGGAAACACCATATATTTT
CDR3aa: CASSAQNSGNTIYF

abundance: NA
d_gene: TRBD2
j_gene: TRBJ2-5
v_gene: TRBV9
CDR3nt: TGTGCCAGCAGCTTTACTAGCGGGGGGGTAATCGAGACCCAGTACTTC
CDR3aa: CASSFTSGGVIETQYF

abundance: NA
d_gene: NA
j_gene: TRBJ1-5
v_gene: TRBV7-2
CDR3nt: TGTGCCAGCAGCCCGAGGGTCGGGAGCAATCAGCCCCAGCATTTT
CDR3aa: CASSPRVGSNQPQHF

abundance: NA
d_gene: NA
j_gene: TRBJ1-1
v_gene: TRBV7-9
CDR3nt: TGTGCCAGCAGCTTCCCCTTGAACACTGAAGCTTTCTTT
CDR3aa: CASSFPLNTEAFF

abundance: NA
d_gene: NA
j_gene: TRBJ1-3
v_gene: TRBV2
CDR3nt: TGTGCCAGCGTAGGGGGTAGAAACACCATATATTTT
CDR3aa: CASVGGRNTIYF

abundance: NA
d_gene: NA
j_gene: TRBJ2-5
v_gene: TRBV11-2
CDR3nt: TGTGCCAGCAGCTTAGTTCGCTTCCAAGAGACCCAGTACTTC
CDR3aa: CASSLVRFQETQYF

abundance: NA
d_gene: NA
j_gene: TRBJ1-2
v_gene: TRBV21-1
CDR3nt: TGTGCCAGCAGCAAAGCGCTCAGGGGGACTTACTATGGCTACACCTTC
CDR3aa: CASSKALRGTYYGYTF

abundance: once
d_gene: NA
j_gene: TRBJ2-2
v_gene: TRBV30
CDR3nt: TGTGCCTGGAGTGTATTTACCGGGGAGCTGTTTTTT
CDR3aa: CAWSVFTGELFF

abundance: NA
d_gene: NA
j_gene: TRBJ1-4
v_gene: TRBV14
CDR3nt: TGTGCCAGCAGCCAAGATACTCCGCCCAGGTTCTTCGGAGGTTATGAAAAACTGTTTTTT
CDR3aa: CASSQDTPPRFFGGYEKLFF

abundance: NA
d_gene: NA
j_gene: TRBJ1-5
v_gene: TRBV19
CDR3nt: TGTGCCAGTAGTATAGGGTTTGGCAATCAGCCCCAGCATTTT
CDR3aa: CASSIGFGNQPQHF

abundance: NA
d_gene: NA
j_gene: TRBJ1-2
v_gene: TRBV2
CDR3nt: TGTGCCAGCAAGGCGGATAACTATGGCTACACCTTC
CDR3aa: CASKADNYGYTF

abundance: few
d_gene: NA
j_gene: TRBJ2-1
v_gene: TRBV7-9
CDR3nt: TGTGCCAGCAGCTGGGACGACAATGAGCAGTTCTTC
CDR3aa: CASSWDDNEQFF

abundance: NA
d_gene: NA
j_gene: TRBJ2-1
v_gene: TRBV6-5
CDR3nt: TGTGCCAGCAGTTACGGGGGGTTATATGAGCAGTTCTTC
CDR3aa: CASSYGGLYEQFF

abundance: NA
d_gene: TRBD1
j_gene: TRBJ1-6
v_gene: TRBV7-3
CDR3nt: TGTGCCAGCAGGAAGGACAGGGAAAATTCACCCCTCCACTTT
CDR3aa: CASRKDRENSPLHF

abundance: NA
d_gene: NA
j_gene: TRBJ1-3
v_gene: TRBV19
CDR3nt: TGTGCCAGTAGTATAGGCGGAGTCTCATCTGGAAACACCATATATTTT
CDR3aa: CASSIGGVSSGNTIYF

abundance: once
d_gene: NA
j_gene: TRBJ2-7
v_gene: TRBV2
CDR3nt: TGTGCCAGCAGTGGCGGCGGCTACGAGCAGTACTTC
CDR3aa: CASSGGGYEQYF

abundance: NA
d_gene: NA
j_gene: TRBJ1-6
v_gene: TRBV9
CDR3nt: TGTGCCAGCAGCGCGGACAGCTATAATTCACCCCTCCACTTT
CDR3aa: CASSADSYNSPLHF

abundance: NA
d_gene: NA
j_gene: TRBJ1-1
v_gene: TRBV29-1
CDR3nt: TGCAGCGTTTCATTGAACACTGAAGCTTTCTTT
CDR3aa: CSVSLNTEAFF